The 5 T cell receptor beta chains in this list originate from one sample, sequenced in a study of cytomegalovirus exposure and HLA in healthy donors. Assay used: immunoSEQ multiplex PCR; TCRdb lists only in-frame clones, some missing. The profile shows about 150,000 clones, approximately 94% of them singletons. Sequenced material: PBMCs. Receptors originate from a man younger than 35 in good health and CMV-seropositive.

The rearrangement uses TRBV19 and TRBJ2-3; a weak D match, TRBD2 (6 bases). Trimming shortened V by 3 bases and J by 4 bases, and 14 bases separated the two germline ends. The CDR3 covers 15 residues. Looked up from germline, CDR1 is LNHDA and CDR2 is SQIVND (reference sequence). CDR3 sequence: CASSIGLTGADTQYF. In DNA form, the CDR3 reads TGTGCCAGTAGTATTGGGCTAACGGGGGCAGATACGCAGTATTTT.

This clone was seen more than once but under ten times. This rearrangement joins TRBV2 to TRBJ2-7; 9 bases align to TRBD1. Germline V gives CDR1 SNHLY, CDR2 FYNNEI. The CDR3 sequence is 14 residues long. The J segment lost 2 bases and the V segment lost 6 bases, leaving 5 bases of the junction unmatched. The CDR3 sequence: CASRAGTGTYEQYF. CDR3 DNA: TGTGCCAGCAGGGCCGGGACAGGGACCTACGAGCAGTACTTC.

This chain joins TRBV27 and TRBJ2-7; 7 bases are a match to TRBD1. Germline assignment: CDR1 MNHEY and CDR2 SMNVEV (reference sequence). The J segment lost 1 base and the V segment lost 0 bases, leaving 3 bases of the junction unmatched. The CDR3 extends over 15 amino acids. Here the CDR3 DNA reads TGTGCCAGCAGTTTATCGACAGGGTTTTCCTACGAGCAGTACTTC. Its protein product is CASSLSTGFSYEQYF.

The chain links TRBV19 to TRBJ1-1; D might be TRBD1 (5 bases). CDR3 length equals 14 residues. Germline lookup yields CDR1 LNHDA and CDR2 SQIVND (reference sequence). Trimming pared 8 bases from V and 3 bases from J, leaving 16 bases between. The CDR3 coding sequence is TGTGCCAGTGATGGCCGGGGGAAGTACACTGAAGCTTTCTTT. This codes for CASDGRGKYTEAFF.

The chain links TRBV7-8 to TRBJ2-1; no clear D. Trimming removed 5 bases from V and 6 bases from J, with 8 bases in between. CDR1 and CDR2 from the germline V gene are SGHVS and FQNEAQ. The CDR3 is 12 residues long. The CDR3, as DNA: TGTGCCAGCAGCCAAAACAGCAATGAGCAGTTCTTC. As protein: CASSQNSNEQFF.